This T cell receptor (beta chain) originates from a study of T cells in Graves' hyperthyroidism and ophthalmopathy. Whole-study findings and limits: Progression to ophthalmopathy was predicted a median of roughly 6.6 months early. Among thyroid clonotypes expanded above 0.001, most also appeared in blood.

V was pared by 6 bases and J by 15 bases, with 6 bases between. The CDR3 is 9 residues long. Germline CDR1 reads MNHNS; CDR2 reads SASEGT. The diagnoses drew upon clinical symptoms, serum thyroxine and TRAb, thyroid ultrasound and orbital computed tomography. Amplification of TCR beta CDR3 regions was performed using RNA transcripts as template. First-round RT-PCR with HTBI primers amplified the TCR CDR3 region. TCRdb itself ran the multiplex PCR reads through MiXCR, one entry per CDR3 protein. The sample has around 100,000 distinct CDR3 sequences; over 45% are singletons. Comments on this clonotype: Its antigen is not known.

The sequenced material came from blood. The TCR sequence derives from a man in his forties or fifties with Graves' hyperthyroidism. V is TRBV6-1 and J is TRBJ1-6; no definite D call. The DNA for the CDR3 is TGTGCCAGCAGCCCTTTCCTCCACTTT. Protein product: CASSPFLHF.